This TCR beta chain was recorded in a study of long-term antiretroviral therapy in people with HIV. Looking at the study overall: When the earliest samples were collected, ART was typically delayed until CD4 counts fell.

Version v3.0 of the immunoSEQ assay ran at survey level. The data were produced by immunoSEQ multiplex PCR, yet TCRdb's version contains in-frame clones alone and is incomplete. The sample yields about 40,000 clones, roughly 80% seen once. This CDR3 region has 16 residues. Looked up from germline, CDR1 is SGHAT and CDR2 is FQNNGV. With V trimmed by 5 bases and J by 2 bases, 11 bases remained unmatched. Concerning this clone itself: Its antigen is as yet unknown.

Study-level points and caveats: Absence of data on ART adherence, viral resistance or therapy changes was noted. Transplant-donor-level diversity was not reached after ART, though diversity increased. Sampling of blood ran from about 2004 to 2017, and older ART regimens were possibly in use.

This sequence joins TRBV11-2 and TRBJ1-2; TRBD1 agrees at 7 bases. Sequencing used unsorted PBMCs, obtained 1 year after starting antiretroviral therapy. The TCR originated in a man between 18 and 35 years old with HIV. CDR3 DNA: TGTGCCAGCAGCCCCATCGGGACAGCCAGCAACTATGGCTACACCTTC. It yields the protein CASSPIGTASNYGYTF.